Presented here are 27 T cell receptor beta chains from one specimen sequenced in a study of blood T cell repertoires in COVID-19 (TCRdb year 2020). The library was produced with the immunoSEQ multiplex PCR assay. TCRdb took over this immuneACCESS table, retaining in-frame rearrangements with V and J assigned. Such tables are incomplete; in checked studies, under half of the missing clones stem from an unresolved V gene, and the remainder is unexplained. Within this sample are about 280,000 clones, with around 84% of them counted one time only. Clones ranked in the top ten supply 5% of the sample. The sequenced material came from PBMCs or T cells enriched from blood (not recorded which). These receptors originate from a man in his forties or fifties who had been exposed to COVID-19.

The chain carries TRBV19 and TRBJ2-7, with 13 nucleotides matching TRBD2. Germline V gives CDR1 LNHDA, CDR2 SQIVND (reference sequence). With V trimmed by 3 bases and J by 4 bases, 6 bases remained unmatched. The CDR3 has 16 residues. The CDR3 sequence: CASSMKLAGGPYEQYF. The CDR3 coding sequence is TGTGCCAGTAGTATGAAACTAGCGGGAGGGCCGTACGAGCAGTACTTC.

The table lists this clone with a count of one. CDR3 in amino acids: CASSQEQSSGRVSEETQYF. The CDR3 nucleotides read TGCGCCAGCAGCCAAGAACAGTCGAGCGGGAGGGTGTCGGAAGAGACCCAGTACTTC. The V call is TRBV4-1, the J call TRBJ2-5; 10 nucleotides agree with TRBD2. The CDR3 loop spans 19 amino acids. V was pared by 0 bases and J by 3 bases, with 13 bases of the junction left unmatched. Germline lookup yields CDR1 MGHRA and CDR2 YSYEKL.

The V gene is TRBV18, the J gene TRBJ2-3; 7 positions match TRBD1. The germline CDR1 and CDR2 sequences are KGHSH and LQKENI. The length of the CDR3 is 15 residues. V was clipped by 3 bases and J by 0 bases; unmatched bases: 3. In DNA form, the CDR3 reads TGTGCCAGCTCACCGGGACAGCCTAGCACAGATACGCAGTATTTT. Its protein product is CASSPGQPSTDTQYF.

As for this clone: The sample contains more than one DNA sequence encoding this CDR3. This rearrangement joins TRBV6-5 to TRBJ1-2, with D unclear. CDR3 length: 13 amino acids. Trimming left V 0 bases short and J 4 bases short, with 6 bases between. The V gene's germline CDR1 is MNHEY and CDR2 SVGAGI. CDR3 coding DNA: TGTGCCAGCAGTTACTCGGGAGGCTATGGCTACACCTTC. Protein sequence: CASSYSGGYGYTF.

The rearrangement uses TRBV12-3 or TRBV12-4 and TRBJ1-1, with D possibly matching TRBD1 (6 bases). Trimming stripped 8 bases from V and 4 bases from J, with 14 bases between. The CDR3 covers 13 residues. In DNA form, the CDR3 reads TGTGCCAGCTTCACTCGGGGGGCCACTGAAGCTTTCTTT. This translates into CASFTRGATEAFF.

The rearrangement uses TRBV7-2 and TRBJ2-2, with D unclear. V was trimmed by 5 bases and J by 4 bases, leaving 11 bases between them. CDR1 is SGHTA, CDR2 FQGNSA, per germline. This CDR3 is built from 14 residues. In nucleotides, the CDR3 is TGTGCCAGCAGCCCCAGGTCAGGCACCGGGGAGCTGTTTTTT. Protein sequence: CASSPRSGTGELFF.

The V gene is TRBV6-5, the J gene TRBJ1-2, with D hard to call. V shed 2 bases and J shed 6 bases, with 7 bases lying between them. Germline CDR1 is MNHEY and CDR2 is SVGAGI. The CDR3 extends over 12 amino acids. The CDR3 DNA sequence: TGTGCCAGCAGTTACCCGGGAAATGGCTACACCTTC. The encoded protein is CASSYPGNGYTF.

This sequence joins TRBV6-4 and TRBJ1-1, with 7 bases lining up with TRBD1. The CDR3 runs 13 residues. CDR1 and CDR2 (germline): MRHNA, SNTAGT. Trimming removed 2 bases from V and 11 bases from J; junction bases left unmatched: 8. CDR3 sequence (DNA): TGTGCCAGCAGTGACGGCAGGGGGACCTCCGCTTTCTTT. Translation: CASSDGRGTSAFF.

Only a few counts were recorded for this clone. The genes are TRBV10-2 and TRBJ2-7; 7 bases align to TRBD1. This CDR3 is built from 12 residues. Losses at the gene ends were 8 bases for V and 3 bases for J; bases not matched to a gene: 4. Looked up from germline, CDR1 is WSHSY and CDR2 is SAAADI. The CDR3 reads CASRDRGYEQYF. In DNA, the CDR3 is TGCGCCAGCCGGGACAGAGGCTACGAGCAGTACTTC.

V usage is TRBV30 and J usage is TRBJ2-4; D gene uncertain. V was cut by 0 bases and J by 6 bases, with 9 bases left in between. The CDR3 is made up of 13 amino acids. The V gene's germline CDR1 is GTSNPN and CDR2 SVGIG (reference sequence). The CDR3: CAWSVLDGNIQYF. In DNA form, the CDR3 reads TGTGCCTGGAGTGTACTCGATGGAAACATTCAGTACTTC.

The genes are TRBV7-9 and TRBJ2-2; 8 bases align to TRBD1. The V gene's germline CDR1 is SEHNR and CDR2 FQNEAQ (reference sequence). The CDR3 runs 14 residues. V lost 5 bases and J lost 4; bases outside the gene matches: 3. As DNA, the CDR3 is TGTGCCAGCAGCCGGACAGGGACCACCGGGGAGCTGTTTTTT. Translated: CASSRTGTTGELFF.

This clone was observed a handful of times. The CDR3 sequence is CASSLGHRRNTEAFF. The DNA for the CDR3 is TGTGCCAGCAGCTTGGGACACCGGCGGAACACTGAAGCTTTCTTT. This chain connects TRBV5-6 to TRBJ1-1; D is undetermined. V was trimmed by 0 bases and J by 1 base, leaving 10 bases between them. In germline, CDR1 is SGHDT, CDR2 YYEEEE. The CDR3 has 15 residues.

The gene calls are TRBV30 and TRBJ1-2, with D perhaps TRBD1 (5 bases). V lost 0 bases and J lost 6, with 8 bases in between. Germline CDR1 reads GTSNPN; CDR2 reads SVGIG (reference sequence). The CDR3 runs to 12 residues. The CDR3 protein is CAWSVQDHGYTF. In DNA form, the CDR3 reads TGTGCCTGGAGTGTACAGGATCATGGCTACACCTTC. The complete variable domain, with remaining parts taken from reference TRBV30 and TRBJ1-2, reads SQTIHQWPATLVQPVGSPLSLECTVEGTSNPNLYWYRQAAGRGLQLLFYSVGIGQISSEVPQNLSASRPQDRQFILSSKKLLLSDSGFYLCAWSVQDHGYTFGSGTRLTVV.

This clone was seen more than once but under ten times. V usage is TRBV19 and J usage is TRBJ1-2; D unclear. This CDR3 has 17 amino acids. Germline lookup yields CDR1 LNHDA and CDR2 SQIVND (reference sequence). Trimming shortened V by 5 bases and J by 0 bases, and 19 bases separated the two germline ends. CDR3 bases: TGTGCCAGTAGTGCCAGACACCTTGCCATTACTAACTATGGCTACACCTTC. Protein: CASSARHLAITNYGYTF.

The chain combines TRBV19 with TRBJ2-1; 14 bases fit TRBD2. Germline CDR1 and CDR2: LNHDA and SQIVND (reference sequence). There are 16 residues in the CDR3. V was clipped by 4 bases and J by 6 bases; unmatched bases: 5. The CDR3 DNA follows: TGTGCCAGTAGTACCACCGGGACTAGCGGGAGCAATGAGCAGTTCTTC. Amino acids: CASSTTGTSGSNEQFF.

The chain links TRBV27 to TRBJ1-6; tentatively, D is TRBD1 (6 bases). This CDR3 region has 15 residues. V was cut by 4 bases and J by 9 bases, with 16 bases left in between. In germline, CDR1 is MNHEY, CDR2 SMNVEV (reference sequence). CDR3 bases: TGTGCCAGCAGTTCCGGGACATTCTCCAGTTCACCCCTCCACTTT. Its protein product is CASSSGTFSSSPLHF.

This clone was recorded a few times. The gene calls are TRBV12-3 or TRBV12-4 and TRBJ1-2; tentative D call: TRBD1 (5 bases). The CDR3 totals 13 residues. Trimming removed 7 bases from V and 7 bases from J, with 16 bases in between. This CDR3 is CASNPGLQGGYTF. In nucleotides, the CDR3 is TGTGCCAGCAACCCAGGGTTGCAGGGTGGCTACACCTTC.

CDR3 loop: CASRRAGGETQYF. CDR3 nucleotides: TGTGCCAGTCGCCGGGCGGGAGGGGAGACCCAGTACTTC. This chain joins TRBV12-3 or TRBV12-4 and TRBJ2-5; 9 nucleotides line up with TRBD2. The V and J ends lost 9 bases and 5 bases, in that order; junction bases with no gene match: 7. The CDR3 extends over 13 amino acids.

The chain combines TRBV10-3 with TRBJ2-1; TRBD2 matches 11 bases. The CDR3 extends over 16 amino acids. V shed 7 bases and J 5 bases; nucleotides not matched to a gene: 10. From germline, CDR1 is ENHRY and CDR2 SYGVKD. The CDR3 nucleotides are TGTGCCATCAAGTCTCAACCGGGACTAGCGGACAATGAGCAGTTCTTC. Its translation is CAIKSQPGLADNEQFF.

The rearrangement links TRBV13 to TRBJ1-5; D is undetermined. Looked up from germline, CDR1 is PRHDT and CDR2 is FYEKMQ (reference sequence). The CDR3 covers 17 residues. Between the trimmed V and J ends, which lost 5 bases and 3 bases, there was a span of 20 bases. The CDR3 bases are TGTGCCAGCAGCATCCGCGGGCACCGGGGAAACAATCAGCCCCAGCATTTT. Its translation: CASSIRGHRGNNQPQHF.

The CDR3 spells CACLSGSGFYGYTF. Here the CDR3 DNA reads TGTGCCTGCCTGTCCGGGAGCGGGTTTTATGGCTACACCTTC. The chain combines TRBV30 with TRBJ1-2; D gene uncertain. V lost 6 bases and J lost 5, with 19 bases in between. The V gene's germline CDR1 is GTSNPN and CDR2 SVGIG (reference sequence). CDR3 size: 14 residues.

This chain links TRBV5-1 with TRBJ2-7; 7 bases fit TRBD1. Germline CDR1 and CDR2: SGHRS and YFSETQ. The V segment lost 0 bases and the J segment 0 bases; nucleotides outside the gene matches: 12. This CDR3 region has 18 residues. The CDR3 DNA sequence: TGCGCCAGCAGCTTGGGGACAGGATACAAATTTCCCTCCTACGAGCAGTACTTC. As protein: CASSLGTGYKFPSYEQYF.

The V call is TRBV5-1, the J call TRBJ1-5; 9 bases fit TRBD1. The CDR3 consists of 18 residues. V lost 4 bases and J lost 2; bases outside the gene matches: 13. Germline loops: CDR1 SGHRS, CDR2 YFSETQ. The CDR3 reads CASSEDRGGREGNQPQHF. DNA of the CDR3: TGCGCCAGCAGCGAGGACAGGGGCGGAAGGGAGGGCAATCAGCCCCAGCATTTT.

This rearrangement joins TRBV5-1 to TRBJ2-1; TRBD2 matches at 7 bases. The ends lost 4 bases at V and 7 bases at J; junction bases unmatched: 8. Germline assignment: CDR1 SGHRS and CDR2 YFSETQ. This CDR3 has 14 residues. The CDR3 here is CASSTRLAGNEQFF. As DNA, the CDR3 is TGCGCCAGCAGCACACGACTAGCTGGTAATGAGCAGTTCTTC. The full variable domain, its missing parts supplied by reference TRBV5-1 and TRBJ2-1, is KAGVTQTPRYLIKTRGQQVTLSCSPISGHRSVSWYQQTPGQGLQFLFEYFSETQRNKGNFPGRFSGRQFSNSRSEMNVSTLELGDSALYLCASSTRLAGNEQFFGPGTRLTVL.

The chain joins TRBV5-1 to TRBJ2-1; no definite D call. This CDR3 region has 13 residues. Trimming took 4 bases from V and 11 from J, leaving 16 bases between them. Germline values: CDR1 SGHRS, CDR2 YFSETQ. CDR3 coding DNA: TGCGCCAGCAGCCCGATGACTGACCTTAAGCAGTTCTTC. Its translation is CASSPMTDLKQFF.

This clone has a single count. This chain connects TRBV18 to TRBJ2-1; 9 bases are shared with TRBD2. Germline assignment: CDR1 KGHSH and CDR2 LQKENI. This CDR3 comprises 15 residues. Losses at the gene ends were 1 base for V and 5 bases for J; bases not matched to a gene: 3. CDR3 in amino acids: CASSPLPSGNNEQFF. The CDR3 nucleotides read TGTGCCAGCTCACCACTTCCTAGCGGGAACAATGAGCAGTTCTTC. Looking up the rest from reference TRBV18 and TRBJ2-1 gives the full variable domain: NAGVMQNPRHLVRRRGQEARLRCSPMKGHSHVYWYRQLPEEGLKFMVYLQKENIIDESGMPKERFSAEFPKEGPSILRIQQVVRGDSAAYFCASSPLPSGNNEQFFGPGTRLTVL.

The rearrangement uses TRBV29-1 and TRBJ2-1; D perhaps matches TRBD2 (5 bases). The CDR3 has 15 amino acids. Per the germline V gene, CDR1 is SQVTM and CDR2 is ANQGSEA. Trimming left V 5 bases short and J 0 bases short, with 14 bases between. For the CDR3, the DNA is TGCAGCGTTTGTATAGCGCCGAGCTCCTACAATGAGCAGTTCTTC. It yields the protein CSVCIAPSSYNEQFF.